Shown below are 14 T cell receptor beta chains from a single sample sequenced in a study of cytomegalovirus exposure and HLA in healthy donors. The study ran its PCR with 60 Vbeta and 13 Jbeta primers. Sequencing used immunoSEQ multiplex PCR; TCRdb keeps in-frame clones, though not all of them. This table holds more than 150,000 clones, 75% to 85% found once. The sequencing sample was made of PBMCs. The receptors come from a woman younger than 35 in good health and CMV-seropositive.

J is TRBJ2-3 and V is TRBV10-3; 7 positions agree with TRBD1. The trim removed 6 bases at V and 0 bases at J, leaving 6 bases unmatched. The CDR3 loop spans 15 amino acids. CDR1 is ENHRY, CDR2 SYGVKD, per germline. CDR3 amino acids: CAISPGQTSTDTQYF. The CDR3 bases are TGTGCCATCAGCCCGGGACAGACTAGCACAGATACGCAGTATTTT.

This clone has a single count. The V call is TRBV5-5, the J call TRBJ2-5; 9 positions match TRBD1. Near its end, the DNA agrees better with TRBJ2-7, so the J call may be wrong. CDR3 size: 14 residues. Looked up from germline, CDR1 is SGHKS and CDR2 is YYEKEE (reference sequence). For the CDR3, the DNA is TGTGCCAGCAGCATCCAGACAGGGGGCTACGAGCAGTACTTC. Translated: CASSIQTGGYEQYF.

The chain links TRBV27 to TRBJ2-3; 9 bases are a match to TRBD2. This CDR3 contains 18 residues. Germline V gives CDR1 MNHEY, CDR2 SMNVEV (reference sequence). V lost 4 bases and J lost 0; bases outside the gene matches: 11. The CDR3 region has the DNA TGTGCCAGCAGTTCAGCGGGGGGAAAGCTTTCTAGCACAGATACGCAGTATTTT. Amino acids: CASSSAGGKLSSTDTQYF.

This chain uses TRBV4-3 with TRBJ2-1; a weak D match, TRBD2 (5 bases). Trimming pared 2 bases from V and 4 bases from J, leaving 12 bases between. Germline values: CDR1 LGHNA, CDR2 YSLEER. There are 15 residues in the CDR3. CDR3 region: CASSQYLSGYNEQFF. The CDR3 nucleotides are TGCGCCAGCAGCCAATACCTCAGCGGATACAATGAGCAGTTCTTC.

CDR3 in DNA: TGTGCCAGCAGCTATACCGGGACAGGGAGGTTGGATGAGCAGTTCTTC. As protein: CASSYTGTGRLDEQFF. The chain links TRBV7-6 to TRBJ2-1, with 9 bases matching TRBD1. The CDR3 consists of 16 residues. J was trimmed by 8 bases and V by 4 bases; bases with no gene match: 12. Germline V CDR1 and CDR2: SGHVS, FNYEAQ.

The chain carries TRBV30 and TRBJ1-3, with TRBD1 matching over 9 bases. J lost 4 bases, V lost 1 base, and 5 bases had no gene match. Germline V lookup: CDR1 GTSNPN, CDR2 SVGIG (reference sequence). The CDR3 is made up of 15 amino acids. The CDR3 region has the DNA TGTGCCTGGAGTGCCGACAGGGGGGCAGGAAACACCATATATTTT. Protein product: CAWSADRGAGNTIYF.

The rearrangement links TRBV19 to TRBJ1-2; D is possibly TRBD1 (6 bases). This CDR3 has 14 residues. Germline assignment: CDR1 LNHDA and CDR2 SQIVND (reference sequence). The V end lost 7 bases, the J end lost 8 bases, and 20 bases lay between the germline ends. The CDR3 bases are TGTGCCAGTACTAGTCAAGGGGGACCCCTCGGCTACACCTTC. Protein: CASTSQGGPLGYTF.

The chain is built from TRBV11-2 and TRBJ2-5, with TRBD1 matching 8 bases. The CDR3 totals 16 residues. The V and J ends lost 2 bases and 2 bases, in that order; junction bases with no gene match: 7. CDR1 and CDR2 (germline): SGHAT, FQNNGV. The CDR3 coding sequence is TGTGCCAGCAGCTTACGGACAGGGACGATACAAGAGACCCAGTACTTC. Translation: CASSLRTGTIQETQYF. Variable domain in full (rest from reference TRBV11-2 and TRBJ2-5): EAGVAQSPRYKIIEKRQSVAFWCNPISGHATLYWYQQILGQGPKLLIQFQNNGVVDDSQLPKDRFSAERLKGVDSTLKIQPAKLEDSAVYLCASSLRTGTIQETQYFGPGTRLLVL.

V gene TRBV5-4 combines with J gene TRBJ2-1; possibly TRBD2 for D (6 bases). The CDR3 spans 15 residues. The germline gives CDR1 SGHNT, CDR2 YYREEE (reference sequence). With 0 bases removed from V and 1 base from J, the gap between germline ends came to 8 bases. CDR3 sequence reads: CASSLDGGSYNEQFF. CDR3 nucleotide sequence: TGTGCCAGCAGCTTGGACGGGGGTTCCTACAATGAGCAGTTCTTC.

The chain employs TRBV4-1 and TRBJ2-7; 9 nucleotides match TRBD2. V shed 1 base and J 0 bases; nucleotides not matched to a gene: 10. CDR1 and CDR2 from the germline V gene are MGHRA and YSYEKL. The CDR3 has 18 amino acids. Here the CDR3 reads CASSQVSGGFLGSYEQYF. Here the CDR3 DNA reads TGCGCCAGCAGCCAAGTTAGCGGGGGCTTCCTTGGCTCCTACGAGCAGTACTTC.

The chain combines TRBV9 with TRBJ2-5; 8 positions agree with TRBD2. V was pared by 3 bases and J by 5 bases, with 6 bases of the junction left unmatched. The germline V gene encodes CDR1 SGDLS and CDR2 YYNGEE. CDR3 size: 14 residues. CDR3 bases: TGTGCCAGCAGCGCGGGAGGGGGACGGGAGACCCAGTACTTC. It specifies CASSAGGGRETQYF.

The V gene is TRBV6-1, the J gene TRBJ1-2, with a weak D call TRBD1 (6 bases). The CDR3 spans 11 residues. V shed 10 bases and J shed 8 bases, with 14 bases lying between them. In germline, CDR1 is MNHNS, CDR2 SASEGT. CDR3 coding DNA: TGTGCCACGGACAGACCTGCCGGCTACACCTTC. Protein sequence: CATDRPAGYTF.

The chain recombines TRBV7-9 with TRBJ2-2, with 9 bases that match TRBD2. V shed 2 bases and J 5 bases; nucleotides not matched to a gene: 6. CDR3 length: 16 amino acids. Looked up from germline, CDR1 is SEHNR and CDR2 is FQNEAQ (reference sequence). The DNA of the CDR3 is TGTGCCAGCAGCTTACGCGGCGGGGGGGGTACCGGGGAGCTGTTTTTT. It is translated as CASSLRGGGGTGELFF.

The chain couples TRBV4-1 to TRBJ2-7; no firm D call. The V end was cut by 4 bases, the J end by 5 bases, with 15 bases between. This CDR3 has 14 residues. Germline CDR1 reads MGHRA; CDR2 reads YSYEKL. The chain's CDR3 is CASSPGFFGNEQYF. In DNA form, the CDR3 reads TGCGCCAGCAGCCCAGGCTTTTTTGGAAACGAGCAGTACTTC.